This TCR beta chain stems from a study of blood T cell repertoires in COVID-19. Study information: Whether acute or convalescent, the COVID-19 samples came from the United States, Italy and Spain. Sources were T cells, B-cell-depleted T cells, or PBMCs; the material itself was cDNA or gDNA.

Data came from immunoSEQ multiplex PCR; TCRdb stores just in-frame clones and leaves some out. The sample shows 200,000 to 250,000 clones, roughly 88% of them seen only once. The V and J ends lost 2 bases and 0 bases, in that order; junction bases with no gene match: 7. CDR3 length: 18 residues. Germline assignment: CDR1 MNHNS and CDR2 SASEGT. The chain is built from TRBV6-1 and TRBJ2-6, with 7 bases lining up with TRBD1. Sequencing used peripheral blood. This clonotype was sampled from a human donor in a cohort sampled during active COVID-19. CDR3 nucleotides: TGTGCCAGCAGTGAAAAGGGGGCCAGGGTCTCTGGGGCCAACGTCCTGACTTTC. Its translation: CASSEKGARVSGANVLTF.